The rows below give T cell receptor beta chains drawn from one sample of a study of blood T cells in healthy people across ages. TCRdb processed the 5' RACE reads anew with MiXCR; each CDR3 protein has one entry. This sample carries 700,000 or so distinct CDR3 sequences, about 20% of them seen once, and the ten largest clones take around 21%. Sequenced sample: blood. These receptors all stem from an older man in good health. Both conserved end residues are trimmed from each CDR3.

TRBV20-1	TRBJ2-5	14	SARRSLAVPGGTQY
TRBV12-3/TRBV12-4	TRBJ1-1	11	ASSYSTDTEAF
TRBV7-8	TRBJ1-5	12	ASSLLGGYQPQH
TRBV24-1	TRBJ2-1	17	ATSDRTPGQGFWSDEQF
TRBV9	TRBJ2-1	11	ASSPSGWNEQF
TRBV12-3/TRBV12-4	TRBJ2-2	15	ASSSDQTSGRIGELF
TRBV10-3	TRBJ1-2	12	ATKRDGLNYGYT
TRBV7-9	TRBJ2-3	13	ASSMGQGEIETQY
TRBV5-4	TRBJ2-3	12	ASSNWDYTDTQY
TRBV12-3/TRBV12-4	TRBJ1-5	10	ASRSSAQPQH
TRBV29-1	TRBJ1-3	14	SVEDRYRDSGNTIY
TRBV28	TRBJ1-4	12	ASSSGSANEELF
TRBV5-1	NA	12	ASSSGWTGNEQF
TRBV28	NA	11	ASRSGSSYEQY
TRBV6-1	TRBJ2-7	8	ASSTYEQC
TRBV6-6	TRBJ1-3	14	ASSVVEVYSGNTIY
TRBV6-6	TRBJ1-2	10	ASIDRGFGYT
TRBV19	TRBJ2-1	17	ASSPLGLARYTSYNEQF
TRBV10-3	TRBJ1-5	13	AISDVGDSNQPQH
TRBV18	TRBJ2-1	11	ASSSLRRVGQF
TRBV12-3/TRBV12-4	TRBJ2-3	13	ASSSRAGRTDTQY
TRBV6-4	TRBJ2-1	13	ASSDTDSSYNEQF
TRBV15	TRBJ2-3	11	ATSRSRPDTQY
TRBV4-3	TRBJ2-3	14	ASSQEGQQNTDTQY
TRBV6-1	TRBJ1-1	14	ASSRRRSGPNTEAF
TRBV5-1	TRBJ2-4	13	ASSTRQGVGNIQY
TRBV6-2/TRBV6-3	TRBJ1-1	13	ASSNGQGLSTEAF
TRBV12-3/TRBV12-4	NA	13	ASSFAGGRHYEQY
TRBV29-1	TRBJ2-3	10	SDQDSTDTQY
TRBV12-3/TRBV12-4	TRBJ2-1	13	ASSLRAGGRNEQF
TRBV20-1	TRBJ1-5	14	SAGLGTGGSNQPQH
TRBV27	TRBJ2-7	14	ASSLFGGMGFYEQY
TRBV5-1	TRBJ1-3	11	ASRTGPEDTIY
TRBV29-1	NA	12	SVRPQGGSYEQY
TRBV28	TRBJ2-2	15	ASSPNPGTSGTGELF
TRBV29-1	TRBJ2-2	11	SVIPGTIGELF
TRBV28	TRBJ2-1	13	ASSSERDSYNEQF
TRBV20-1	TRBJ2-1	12	SASRANPDNEQF
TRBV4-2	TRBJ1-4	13	ASSQVGEGGEKLF
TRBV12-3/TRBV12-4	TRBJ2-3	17	ASSLASLAGGPSTDAQY
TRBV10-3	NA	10	AISEPGDRQF